This TCR beta chain was sequenced in a study of blood T cell repertoires in COVID-19. Study at large: The United States, Italy and Spain were the sources of the acute and convalescent COVID-19 samples. T cells, B-cell-depleted T cells, or PBMCs provided the cDNA or gDNA that served as material.

The V end was cut by 2 bases, the J end by 5 bases, with 17 bases between. In germline, CDR1 is SGHTA, CDR2 FQGNSA. The CDR3 totals 16 residues. Assay used: immunoSEQ multiplex PCR; TCRdb lists only in-frame clones, some missing. In the table there are 95,000 to 120,000 clones, about four fifths of which are singletons. The sample was peripheral blood. The V call is TRBV7-2, the J call TRBJ2-3, with D possibly TRBD1 on 6 matching bases. This clonotype was obtained from a woman in her 70s with acute or convalescent COVID-19. Written as DNA, the CDR3 is TGTGCCAGCAGCTTACGCCCTAGCAGGGGAGTAGATACGCAGTATTTT. This translates into CASSLRPSRGVDTQYF. Drawing the rest from reference TRBV7-2 and TRBJ2-3, the complete variable domain is GAGVSQSPSNKVTEKGKDVELRCDPISGHTALYWYRQSLGQGLEFLIYFQGNSAPDKSGLPSDRFSAERTGGSVSTLTIQRTQQEDSAVYLCASSLRPSRGVDTQYFGPGTRLTVL.